A selection of T cell receptor beta chains follows, all from one sample in a study of blood T cell repertoires in COVID-19. Method: immunoSEQ multiplex PCR; TCRdb's copy keeps in-frame clones and lacks some. The sample includes about 270,000 clones, over 75% of them seen just once. Sequenced material: peripheral blood. The origin of the receptors is a human donor in a cohort sampled during active COVID-19. The CDR3 runs from the conserved cysteine through the conserved F or W. Each record gives: CDR3 DNA, CDR3 protein, V gene, clone size, J gene, D gene. A D gene is named only where the DNA matches it firmly. Not every row has a clone size; where given, it reads once, few, many or a size class.

TGTGCCAGCAGCCAAACACAGACAAATCAAGAGACCCAGTACTTC,CASSQTQTNQETQYF,TRBV3-1/TRBV3-2,-,TRBJ2-5,-
TGTGCCAGCAGTTACTCCTCCGGGACTAGGGGGAGTGAGCAGTTCTTC,CASSYSSGTRGSEQFF,TRBV6-5,-,TRBJ2-1,TRBD2
TGTGCCAGCACCCCCCAGGGTACGGGGGTTGCCAAAAACATTCAGTACTTC,CASTPQGTGVAKNIQYF,TRBV2,-,TRBJ2-4,-
TGTGCCAGCAGCTTACGAGGACAGCCGGGCAATGAGCAGTTCTTC,CASSLRGQPGNEQFF,TRBV7-3,-,TRBJ2-1,-
TGTGCCACAAAACAGGAGCCTGGCAATCAGCCCCAGCATTTT,CATKQEPGNQPQHF,TRBV15,-,TRBJ1-5,-
TGTGCCAGCAGTCTAGCGGGAATGATCTACAATGAGCAGTTCTTC,CASSLAGMIYNEQFF,TRBV3-1/TRBV3-2,many,TRBJ2-1,TRBD2
TGTGCCAGCAGGCGGTACGCAACTAATGAAAAACTGTTTTTT,CASRRYATNEKLFF,TRBV2,-,TRBJ1-4,-
TGTGCCAGCCAAGACAGGGATGGCACCGGGGAGCTGTTTTTT,CASQDRDGTGELFF,TRBV2,-,TRBJ2-2,TRBD1
TGTGCCAGTAGTAATATAGCGTCGCGTAGCGGGGGCACTGAAGCTTTCTTT,CASSNIASRSGGTEAFF,TRBV19,once,TRBJ1-1,-
TGCAGTGCTAGTCGGTCAACCGGGGAGCTGTTTTTT,CSASRSTGELFF,TRBV20-1,once,TRBJ2-2,-
TGTGCCAGCAGCTTAAGGGGGCCCCGCTACAATGAGCAGTTCTTC,CASSLRGPRYNEQFF,TRBV7-9,-,TRBJ2-1,TRBD1
TGTGCCAGCAGTCGGGTGGGGGGGCGCTCGAGCACAGATACGCAGTATTTT,CASSRVGGRSSTDTQYF,TRBV28,-,TRBJ2-3,-
TGTGCCAGCAGCGTAGGGGGAGCGGGAGGGTTAGAGCAGTTCTTC,CASSVGGAGGLEQFF,TRBV9,once,TRBJ2-1,TRBD2
TGTGCCAGCAGAACCATCGCAGGGGGTTTTACCGAGCAGTACTTC,CASRTIAGGFTEQYF,TRBV5-6,few,TRBJ2-7,TRBD1
TGCGCCAGCAGCCAAGAATGGCCCAGGGTCACTGAAGCTTTCTTT,CASSQEWPRVTEAFF,TRBV4-1,-,TRBJ1-1,-
TGCGCCAGCAGCTTTAGCGGGCGGGTCACAGATACGCAGTATTTT,CASSFSGRVTDTQYF,TRBV5-1,-,TRBJ2-3,TRBD2
TGTGCCAGCAGCTTAGTCGCGGAGACCCAGTACTTC,CASSLVAETQYF,TRBV7-8,-,TRBJ2-5,-
TGTGCCAGCAGCATACCGGGACAGAACGGCTACACCTTC,CASSIPGQNGYTF,TRBV11-2,-,TRBJ1-2,TRBD1
TGTGCCAGCAGTTTACTAGCGGGAGACCCAGATACGCAGTATTTT,CASSLLAGDPDTQYF,TRBV6-2/TRBV6-3,-,TRBJ2-3,TRBD2
TGTGCCAGCAGCTTTGACGGGATTACAGGGTACTCTGAAGCTTTCTTT,CASSFDGITGYSEAFF,TRBV11-1,-,TRBJ1-1,-
TGTGCCACCTCGAGGGACAGGGGGGAGACCCAGTACTTC,CATSRDRGETQYF,TRBV6-4,-,TRBJ2-5,TRBD1